The 21 T cell receptor beta chains below come from one sample, sequenced in a study of early T cells in non-severe SARS-CoV-2 infection. One entry per CDR3 protein results from TCRdb running MiXCR on the 5' RACE reads. The table lists about 21,000 distinct CDR3 sequences, 4.8% of them singletons, with 5.3% in the top ten. Sequencing was carried out using whole blood. These TCRs come from an adult who was a healthcare worker with PCR-confirmed SARS-CoV-2 infection or an uninfected control (not recorded which).

This clonotype was counted ten times or more. This chain uses TRBV9 with TRBJ1-4, with 7 bases lining up with TRBD1. Trimming cost V 4 bases and J 2 bases; bases outside gene matches: 5. The CDR3 consists of 15 residues. The germline CDR1 and CDR2 sequences are SGDLS and YYNGEE. The DNA of the CDR3 is TGTGCCAGCAGCCTAGGGGGACAGACTAATGAAAAACTGTTTTTT. Its protein product is CASSLGGQTNEKLFF. The complete variable domain, with remaining parts taken from reference TRBV9 and TRBJ1-4, reads DSGVTQTPKHLITATGQRVTLRCSPRSGDLSVYWYQQSLDQGLQFLIQYYNGEERAKGNILERFSAQQFPDLHSELNLSSLELGDSALYFCASSLGGQTNEKLFFGSGTQLSVL.

In this sample, this clonotype turned up a few times. V and J are TRBV12-3 or TRBV12-4 and TRBJ1-1, with TRBD1 identical over 7 bases. The trim removed 5 bases at V and 10 bases at J, leaving 4 bases unmatched. This CDR3 comprises 11 residues. The CDR3 DNA reads as TGTGCCAGCAGTCACCAGGGGGGAGCTTTCTTT. As protein: CASSHQGGAFF.

The table lists this clonotype with many counts. The chain combines TRBV2 with TRBJ2-1, with 7 bases that match TRBD1. V dropped 8 bases and J dropped 0; count of bases not matched to a gene: 4. This CDR3 contains 14 residues. The germline V gene encodes CDR1 SNHLY and CDR2 FYNNEI. The CDR3 DNA is TGTGCCAGCGACCGGGACAGCTCCTACAATGAGCAGTTCTTC. Its translation: CASDRDSSYNEQFF.

In its sample, this clonotype was seen many times. The rearrangement joins TRBV20-1 to TRBJ2-3, with 11 bases identical to TRBD2. The CDR3 is 17 residues long. Germline values: CDR1 DFQATT, CDR2 SNEGSKA (reference sequence). The trim removed 3 bases at V and 3 bases at J, leaving 11 bases unmatched. This CDR3 is CSASLRPSGGRTDTQYF. As DNA, the CDR3 is TGCAGTGCTAGCTTGCGTCCTAGCGGGGGGAGGACAGATACGCAGTATTTT.

This clonotype was counted many times. The V gene is TRBV5-1, the J gene TRBJ1-1; the D is unclear. Germline V CDR1 and CDR2: SGHRS, YFSETQ. CDR3 length: 14 residues. Deletions cut 5 bases from V and 0 bases from J, with 11 bases between. The CDR3 spells CASSSNTMNTEAFF. As DNA, the CDR3 is TGCGCCAGCAGTTCCAATACTATGAACACTGAAGCTTTCTTT. Based on the CDR3 plus reference TRBV5-1 and TRBJ1-1, the full variable domain is KAGVTQTPRYLIKTRGQQVTLSCSPISGHRSVSWYQQTPGQGLQFLFEYFSETQRNKGNFPGRFSGRQFSNSRSEMNVSTLELGDSALYLCASSSNTMNTEAFFGQGTRLTVV.

This clonotype was seen at least ten times. The chain employs TRBV27 and TRBJ2-1, with TRBD2 identical over 10 bases. Germline V gene lookup returns CDR1 MNHEY and CDR2 SMNVEV (reference sequence). V was clipped by 6 bases and J by 9 bases; unmatched bases: 20. The CDR3 is made up of 18 amino acids. The CDR3 nucleotides read TGTGCCAGCAGCCCCGCACCGAGGTTAGCGGGAGGAGTCGGTGAGCAGTTCTTC. Its translation is CASSPAPRLAGGVGEQFF.

This clonotype was recorded at least ten times. CDR3 in amino acids: CASSSGTSFYEQYF. For the CDR3, the DNA is TGTGCCAGCAGTTCCGGGACTAGCTTCTACGAGCAGTACTTC. The rearrangement uses TRBV6-5 and TRBJ2-7; 9 bases align to TRBD2. The V and J ends lost 4 bases and 3 bases, in that order; junction bases with no gene match: 4. Germline V CDR1 and CDR2: MNHEY, SVGAGI. There are 14 residues in the CDR3.

This clonotype was seen at least ten times. This sequence joins TRBV29-1 and TRBJ2-7, with 7 bases identical to TRBD1. This CDR3 region has 13 residues. Trimming removed 4 bases from V and 2 bases from J; junction bases left unmatched: 5. From germline, CDR1 is SQVTM and CDR2 ANQGSEA. As DNA, the CDR3 is TGCAGCGTTGCAGACAGGGAGCCCTACGAGCAGTACTTC. This gives the protein CSVADREPYEQYF.

A few counts support this clonotype. CDR3 sequence: CASSLMEYNSPLHF. CDR3 in DNA: TGTGCCAGCAGTCTTATGGAGTATAATTCACCCCTCCACTTT. V and J are TRBV5-4 and TRBJ1-6, with D hard to call. CDR3 length: 14 residues. Germline loops: CDR1 SGHNT, CDR2 YYREEE (reference sequence). V dropped 5 bases and J dropped 4 bases, with 10 bases sitting between them.

This clonotype was seen a few times. The chain carries TRBV7-8 and TRBJ2-7, with D perhaps assigned TRBD1 or TRBD2 (5 bases each). The CDR3 runs 14 residues. CDR1 SGHVS and CDR2 FQNEAQ come from the germline V gene. V was cut by 3 bases and J by 1 base, with 10 bases left in between. The chain's CDR3 is CASSLGTESYEQYF. The CDR3 region has the DNA TGTGCCAGCAGCTTGGGGACCGAGTCCTACGAGCAGTACTTC.

This clonotype was picked up many times. Here the CDR3 reads CSAKGVSSTDTQYF. The CDR3 DNA follows: TGCAGTGCCAAAGGGGTCTCTAGCACAGATACGCAGTATTTT. The rearrangement uses TRBV20-1 and TRBJ2-3, with D possibly matching TRBD1 (5 bases). The V end was cut by 6 bases, the J end by 0 bases, with 13 bases between. The CDR3 loop spans 14 amino acids. The germline V gene encodes CDR1 DFQATT and CDR2 SNEGSKA (reference sequence).

There are many counts of this clonotype. The chain uses TRBV29-1 and TRBJ2-3; no firm D call. The CDR3 loop spans 13 amino acids. CDR1 is SQVTM, CDR2 ANQGSEA, per germline. The CDR3 DNA reads as TGCAGTGCCGTGGGTGGAGGCACAGATACGCAGTATTTT. Protein product: CSAVGGGTDTQYF.

V and J are TRBV19 and TRBJ2-3; TRBD2 is a possible D gene (5 bases). Trimming pared 7 bases from V and 5 bases from J, leaving 16 bases between. Germline assignment: CDR1 LNHDA and CDR2 SQIVND (reference sequence). The CDR3 has 14 amino acids. CDR3 nucleotide sequence: TGTGCCAGTAATGGCGACCGACGGGGAGATACGCAGTATTTT. It specifies CASNGDRRGDTQYF.

In this sample, this clonotype is medium-sized (0.01 to 0.1%). V usage is TRBV7-2 and J usage is TRBJ1-6; TRBD1 might be the D (5 bases). The CDR3 is 14 residues long. Trimming shortened V by 2 bases and J by 10 bases, and 12 bases separated the two germline ends. CDR1 and CDR2 (germline): SGHTA, FQGNSA. CDR3 DNA: TGTGCCAGCAGCTTACTGGGGCTAGAATCACCCCTCCACTTT. Amino acid sequence: CASSLLGLESPLHF. The complete variable domain, with remaining parts taken from reference TRBV7-2 and TRBJ1-6, reads GAGVSQSPSNKVTEKGKDVELRCDPISGHTALYWYRQSLGQGLEFLIYFQGNSAPDKSGLPSDRFSAERTGGSVSTLTIQRTQQEDSAVYLCASSLLGLESPLHFGNGTRLTVT.

This clonotype was observed at least ten times. The chain carries TRBV20-1 and TRBJ2-3, with D hard to call. V was shortened by 5 bases and J by 0 bases, with 9 bases between the two germline ends. The CDR3 is 13 amino acids. Germline CDR1 DFQATT, CDR2 SNEGSKA (reference sequence). The CDR3, as DNA: TGCAGTGCTGTTACCATAAGCACAGATACGCAGTATTTT. It yields the protein CSAVTISTDTQYF.

This clonotype was found a few times. This chain connects TRBV6-5 to TRBJ2-1; D gene uncertain. Trimming took off 3 bases at V and 1 base at J, with 10 bases between the two ends. CDR1 and CDR2 (germline): MNHEY, SVGAGI. The CDR3 runs to 15 residues. The CDR3 loop reads CASSYRRSSYNEQFF. The CDR3 coding sequence is TGTGCCAGCAGTTATCGTCGGTCTTCCTACAATGAGCAGTTCTTC.

The table lists this clonotype with many counts. V is TRBV9 and J is TRBJ2-1; 7 nucleotides agree with TRBD2. Germline V lookup: CDR1 SGDLS, CDR2 YYNGEE. Losses at the gene ends were 2 bases for V and 4 bases for J; bases not matched to a gene: 3. CDR3 length: 14 residues. The CDR3 DNA follows: TGTGCCAGCAGCGTGCTAGCGGAGTACAATGAGCAGTTCTTC. Translation: CASSVLAEYNEQFF.

Ten or more counts support this clonotype. The chain is built from TRBV6-1 and TRBJ1-5; D gene ambiguous. Germline lookup yields CDR1 MNHNS and CDR2 SASEGT. CDR3 length: 14 residues. V was pared by 4 bases and J by 0 bases, with 7 bases between. Here the CDR3 DNA reads TGTGCCAGCAGTGGACCGCTTAGCAATCAGCCCCAGCATTTT. It yields the protein CASSGPLSNQPQHF.

The V gene is TRBV11-2, the J gene TRBJ2-5, with 11 positions matching TRBD2. The CDR3 totals 16 residues. Germline trimming cut 6 bases from V and 0 bases from J; bases unmatched to any gene: 6. Germline values: CDR1 SGHAT, CDR2 FQNNGV. This CDR3 is CASRTGLAGYQETQYF. The CDR3 DNA reads as TGTGCCAGCAGAACCGGACTAGCGGGTTACCAAGAGACCCAGTACTTC.

Many counts were recorded for this clonotype. CDR3: CASSVAYEQYF. The CDR3, as DNA: TGTGCCAGCAGTGTAGCTTACGAGCAGTACTTC. The V gene is TRBV11-2, the J gene TRBJ2-7; D remains unclear. V was clipped by 6 bases and J by 4 bases, with 7 bases between them. The germline V gene encodes CDR1 SGHAT and CDR2 FQNNGV. This CDR3 region has 11 residues.

This clonotype was detected only a few times. V gene TRBV14 combines with J gene TRBJ2-7, with TRBD1 as a possible D gene (5 bases). The CDR3 is 15 amino acids. Trimming stripped 4 bases from V and 4 bases from J, with 17 bases between. Germline V CDR1 and CDR2: SGHDN, FVKESK. The CDR3 region is CASSLWQGRSYEQYF. In DNA form, the CDR3 reads TGTGCCAGCAGCCTCTGGCAGGGAAGGTCATACGAGCAGTACTTC.